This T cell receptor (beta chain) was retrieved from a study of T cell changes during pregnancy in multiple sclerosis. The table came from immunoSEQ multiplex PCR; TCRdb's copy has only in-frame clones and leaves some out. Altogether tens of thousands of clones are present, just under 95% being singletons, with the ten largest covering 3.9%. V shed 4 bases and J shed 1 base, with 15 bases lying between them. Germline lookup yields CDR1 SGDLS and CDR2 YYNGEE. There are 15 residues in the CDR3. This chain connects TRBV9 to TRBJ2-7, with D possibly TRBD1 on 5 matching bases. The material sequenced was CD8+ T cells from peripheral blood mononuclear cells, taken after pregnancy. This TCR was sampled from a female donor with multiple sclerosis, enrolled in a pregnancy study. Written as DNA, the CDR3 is TGTGCCAGCAGCTCCCTATCAGGGAATTCCTACGAGCAGTACTTC. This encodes CASSSLSGNSYEQYF. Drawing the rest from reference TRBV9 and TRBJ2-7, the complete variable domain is DSGVTQTPKHLITATGQRVTLRCSPRSGDLSVYWYQQSLDQGLQFLIQYYNGEERAKGNILERFSAQQFPDLHSELNLSSLELGDSALYFCASSSLSGNSYEQYFGPGTRLTVT.